Listed below are T cell receptor beta chains from one sample, sequenced in a study of CD8 T cells in ankylosing spondylitis. TCRdb used MiXCR to reprocess the 5' RACE reads, holding one entry per CDR3 protein. The sample consists of hundreds of thousands of distinct CDR3 sequences, over 9.5% of them appearing once. Sequenced input: blood, either unsorted or a sorted T cell fraction (not recorded which). All receptors derive from a male donor with ankylosing spondylitis. CDR3s include the opening cysteine and the closing phenylalanine or tryptophan.

v_gene	j_gene	CDR3aa
TRBV5-1	TRBJ2-1	CASSLGGQSSYNEQFF
TRBV24-1	TRBJ2-3	CATSPDSSTDTQYF
TRBV5-1	TRBJ1-6	CASSPRQGMLNSPLHF
TRBV6-4	TRBJ2-3	CASSRGGGIADTQYF
TRBV5-5	TRBJ1-2	CASSLVRSYGYTF
TRBV7-6	TRBJ2-1	CASSRWVNNEQFF
TRBV4-2	TRBJ1-6	CASSPKNRGDNSPLHF
TRBV20-1	TRBJ2-7	CSAQTSGGAYEQYF
TRBV20-1	TRBJ1-1	CSAREGGPPAFF
TRBV10-3	TRBJ1-5	CAIGHSNQPQHF
TRBV29-1	TRBJ2-5	CSVVGVRGRETQYF
TRBV5-1	TRBJ2-1	CASRTTGTGSRDEQFF
TRBV7-9	TRBJ2-1	CASSLAGNDNEQFF
TRBV20-1	TRBJ2-3	CGEGTSGGVLATDTQYF
TRBV29-1	TRBJ2-2	CSGIRTGLNTGELFF
TRBV20-1	TRBJ1-4	CSAPGGTDEKLFF
TRBV6-1	TRBJ1-5	CASSRDRVNQPQHF
TRBV18	TRBJ1-2	CASSPAQGNGYTF
TRBV6-2/TRBV6-3	TRBJ2-1	CASSYGRPGDEQFF